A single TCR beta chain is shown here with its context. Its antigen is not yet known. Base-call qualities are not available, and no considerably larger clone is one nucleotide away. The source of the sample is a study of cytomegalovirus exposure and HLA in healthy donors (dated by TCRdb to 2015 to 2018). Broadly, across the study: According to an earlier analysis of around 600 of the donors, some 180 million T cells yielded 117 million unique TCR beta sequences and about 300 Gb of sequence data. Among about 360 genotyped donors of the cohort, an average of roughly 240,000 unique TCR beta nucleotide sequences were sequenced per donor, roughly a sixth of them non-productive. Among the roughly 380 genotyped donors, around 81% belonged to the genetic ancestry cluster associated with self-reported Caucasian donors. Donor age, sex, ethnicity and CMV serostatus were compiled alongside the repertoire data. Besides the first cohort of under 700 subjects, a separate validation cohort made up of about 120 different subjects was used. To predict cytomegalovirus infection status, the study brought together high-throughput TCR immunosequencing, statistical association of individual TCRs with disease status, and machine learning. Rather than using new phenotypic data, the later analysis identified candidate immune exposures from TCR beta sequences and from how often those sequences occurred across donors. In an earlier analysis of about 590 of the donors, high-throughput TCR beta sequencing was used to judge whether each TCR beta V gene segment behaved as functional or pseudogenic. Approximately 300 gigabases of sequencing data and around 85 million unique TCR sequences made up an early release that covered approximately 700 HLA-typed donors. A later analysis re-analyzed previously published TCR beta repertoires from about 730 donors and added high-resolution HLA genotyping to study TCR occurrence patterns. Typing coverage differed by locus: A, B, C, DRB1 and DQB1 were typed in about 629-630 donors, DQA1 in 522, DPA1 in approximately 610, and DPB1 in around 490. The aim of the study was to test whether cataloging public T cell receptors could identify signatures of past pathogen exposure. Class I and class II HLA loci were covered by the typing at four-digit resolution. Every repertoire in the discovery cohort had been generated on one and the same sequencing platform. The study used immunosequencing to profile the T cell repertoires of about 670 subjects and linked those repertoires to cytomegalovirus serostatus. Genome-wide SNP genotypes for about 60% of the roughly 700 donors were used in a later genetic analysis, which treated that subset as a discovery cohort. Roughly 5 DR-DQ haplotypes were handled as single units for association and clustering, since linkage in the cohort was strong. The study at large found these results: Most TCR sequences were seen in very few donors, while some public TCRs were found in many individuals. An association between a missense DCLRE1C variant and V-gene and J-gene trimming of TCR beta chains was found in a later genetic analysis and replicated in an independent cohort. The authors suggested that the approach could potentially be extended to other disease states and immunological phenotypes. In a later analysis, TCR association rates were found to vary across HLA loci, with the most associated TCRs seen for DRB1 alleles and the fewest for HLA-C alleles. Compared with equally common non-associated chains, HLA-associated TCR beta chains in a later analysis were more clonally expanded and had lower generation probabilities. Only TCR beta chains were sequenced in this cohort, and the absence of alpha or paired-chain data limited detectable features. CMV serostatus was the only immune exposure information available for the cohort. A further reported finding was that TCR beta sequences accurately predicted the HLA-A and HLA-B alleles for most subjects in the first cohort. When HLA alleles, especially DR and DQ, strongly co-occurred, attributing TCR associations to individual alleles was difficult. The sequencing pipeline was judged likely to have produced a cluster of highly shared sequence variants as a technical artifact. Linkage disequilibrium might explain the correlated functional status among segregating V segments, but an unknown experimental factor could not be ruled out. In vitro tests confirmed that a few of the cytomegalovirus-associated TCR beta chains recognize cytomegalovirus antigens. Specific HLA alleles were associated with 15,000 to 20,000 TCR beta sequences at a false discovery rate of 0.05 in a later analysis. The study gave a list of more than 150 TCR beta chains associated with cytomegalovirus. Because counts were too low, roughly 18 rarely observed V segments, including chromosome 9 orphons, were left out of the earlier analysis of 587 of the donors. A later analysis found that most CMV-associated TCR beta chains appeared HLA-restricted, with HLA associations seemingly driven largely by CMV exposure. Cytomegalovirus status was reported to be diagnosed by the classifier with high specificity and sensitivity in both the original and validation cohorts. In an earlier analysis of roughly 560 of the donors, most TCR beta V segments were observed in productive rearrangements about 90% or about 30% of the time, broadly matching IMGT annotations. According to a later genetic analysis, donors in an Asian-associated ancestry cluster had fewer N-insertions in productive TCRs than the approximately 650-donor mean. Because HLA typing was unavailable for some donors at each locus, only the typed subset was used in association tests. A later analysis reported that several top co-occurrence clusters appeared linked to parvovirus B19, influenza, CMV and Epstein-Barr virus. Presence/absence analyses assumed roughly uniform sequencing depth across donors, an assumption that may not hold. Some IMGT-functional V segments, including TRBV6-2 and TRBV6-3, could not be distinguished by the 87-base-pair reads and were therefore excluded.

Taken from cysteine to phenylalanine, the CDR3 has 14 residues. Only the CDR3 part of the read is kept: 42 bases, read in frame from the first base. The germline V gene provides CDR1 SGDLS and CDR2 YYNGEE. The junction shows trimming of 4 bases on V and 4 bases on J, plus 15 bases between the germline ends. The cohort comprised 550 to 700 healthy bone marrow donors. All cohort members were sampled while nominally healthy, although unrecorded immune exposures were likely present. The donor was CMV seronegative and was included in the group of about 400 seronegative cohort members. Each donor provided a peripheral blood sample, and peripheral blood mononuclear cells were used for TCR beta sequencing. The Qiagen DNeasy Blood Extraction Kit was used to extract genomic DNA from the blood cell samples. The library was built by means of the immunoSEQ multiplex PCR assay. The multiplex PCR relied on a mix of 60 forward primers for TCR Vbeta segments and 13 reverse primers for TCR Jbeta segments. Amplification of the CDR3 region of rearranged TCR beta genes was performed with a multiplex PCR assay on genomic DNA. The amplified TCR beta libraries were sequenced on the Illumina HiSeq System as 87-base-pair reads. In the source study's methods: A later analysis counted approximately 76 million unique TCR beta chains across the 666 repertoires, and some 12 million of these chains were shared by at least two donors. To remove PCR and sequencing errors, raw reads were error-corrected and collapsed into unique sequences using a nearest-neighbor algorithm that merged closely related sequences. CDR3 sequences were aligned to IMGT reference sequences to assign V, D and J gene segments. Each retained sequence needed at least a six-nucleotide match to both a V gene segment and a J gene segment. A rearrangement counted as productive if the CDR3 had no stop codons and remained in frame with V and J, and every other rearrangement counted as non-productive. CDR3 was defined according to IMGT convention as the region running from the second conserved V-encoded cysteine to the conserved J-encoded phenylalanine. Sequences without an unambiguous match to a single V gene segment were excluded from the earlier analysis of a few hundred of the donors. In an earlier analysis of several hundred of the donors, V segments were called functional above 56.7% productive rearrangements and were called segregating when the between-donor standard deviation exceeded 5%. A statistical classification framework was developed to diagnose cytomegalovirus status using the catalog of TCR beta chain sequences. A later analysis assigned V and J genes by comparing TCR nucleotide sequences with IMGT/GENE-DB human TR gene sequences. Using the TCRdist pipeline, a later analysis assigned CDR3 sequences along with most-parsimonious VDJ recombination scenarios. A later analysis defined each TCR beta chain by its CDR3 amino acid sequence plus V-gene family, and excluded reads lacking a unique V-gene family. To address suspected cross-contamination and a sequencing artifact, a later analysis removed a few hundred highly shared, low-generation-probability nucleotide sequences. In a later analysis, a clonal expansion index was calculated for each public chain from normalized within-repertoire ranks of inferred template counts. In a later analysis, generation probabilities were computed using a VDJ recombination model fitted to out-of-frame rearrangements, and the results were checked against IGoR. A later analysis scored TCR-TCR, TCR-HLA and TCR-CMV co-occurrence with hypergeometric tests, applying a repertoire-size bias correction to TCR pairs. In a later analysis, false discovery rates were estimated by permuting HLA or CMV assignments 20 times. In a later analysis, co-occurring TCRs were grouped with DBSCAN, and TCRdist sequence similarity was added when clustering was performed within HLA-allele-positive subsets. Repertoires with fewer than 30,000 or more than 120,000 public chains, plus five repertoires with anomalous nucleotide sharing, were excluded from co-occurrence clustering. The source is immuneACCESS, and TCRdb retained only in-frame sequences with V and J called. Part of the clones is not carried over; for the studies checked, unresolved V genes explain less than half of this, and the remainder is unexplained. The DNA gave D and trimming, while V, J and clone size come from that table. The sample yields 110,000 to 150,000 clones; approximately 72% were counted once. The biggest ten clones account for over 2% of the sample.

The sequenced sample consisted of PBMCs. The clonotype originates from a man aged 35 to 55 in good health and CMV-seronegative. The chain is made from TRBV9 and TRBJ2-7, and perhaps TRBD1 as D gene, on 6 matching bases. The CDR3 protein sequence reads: CASSPRDNPYEQYF. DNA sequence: TGTGCCAGCAGCCCGAGGGACAACCCTTACGAGCAGTACTTC.